One sample yielded the 9 T cell receptor beta chains listed below, sequenced in a study of patients and donors after allogeneic stem cell transplantation. TCRdb ran MiXCR on the RT-PCR reads and lists one entry per CDR3 protein. Of 800,000 to 1,000,000 distinct CDR3 sequences listed, around 17% were seen once; the top ten hold roughly 6.4%. Specimen: blood, either unsorted or a sorted T cell fraction (not recorded which). The receptors here all came from a human donor who was either an allogeneic HSCT recipient or a stem cell or donor lymphocyte infusion donor (not recorded which). It is not recorded whose cells these are; they may come from a transplant donor.

This chain connects TRBV10-3 to TRBJ2-2, with D perhaps matching TRBD2 (5 bases). Germline CDR1 is ENHRY and CDR2 is SYGVKD. This CDR3 comprises 15 residues. V lost 7 bases, J lost 0 bases, and 12 bases lay in between. CDR3 amino acids: CAIKEVDTNTGELFF. The CDR3 bases are TGTGCCATCAAGGAGGTCGACACGAACACCGGGGAGCTGTTTTTT.

This clonotype was observed a handful of times. The chain joins TRBV2 to TRBJ1-6, with no clear D. Germline V gene data show CDR1 as SNHLY and CDR2 as FYNNEI. V dropped 1 base and J dropped 11 bases, with 21 bases sitting between them. This CDR3 is 17 amino acids long. CDR3: CASSEVGGRGFRAPLHF. The CDR3 nucleotides read TGTGCCAGCAGTGAAGTGGGTGGAAGAGGGTTTCGGGCACCCCTCCACTTT.

In regard to this clonotype: At one boundary the junction diverges from the germline segment, which might be a read error. The chain combines TRBV20-1 with TRBJ1-2, with D hard to call. CDR1 DFQATT and CDR2 SNEGSKA come from the germline V gene (reference sequence). The CDR3 runs 13 residues. The CDR3 region has the DNA TGTCTCCCTACCGAAGTGGGGTCTGGGGGCTACACCTTC. Translation: CLPTEVGSGGYTF.

This clonotype has a handful of counts. The rearrangement links TRBV25-1 to TRBJ2-3; D is uncertain. V was trimmed by 3 bases and J by 10 bases, leaving 11 bases between them. The CDR3 sequence is 12 residues long. The germline CDR1 and CDR2 sequences are MGHDK and SYGVNS. The CDR3 loop is CASSEPTQAQYF. The CDR3 region has the DNA TGTGCCAGCAGTGAGCCCACTCAAGCGCAGTATTTT.

This sequence joins TRBV7-6 and TRBJ2-7, with D possibly being TRBD1 or TRBD2 (5 bases each). The CDR3 contains 13 residues. CDR1 is SGHVS, CDR2 FNYEAQ, per germline. V was shortened by 0 bases and J by 4 bases, with 7 bases between the two germline ends. In DNA form, the CDR3 reads TGTGCCAGCAGCTTAGCCAGGGAGTACGAGCAGTACTTC. Its translation is CASSLAREYEQYF.

This clonotype was detected many times. The chain recombines TRBV5-1 with TRBJ2-1; 8 nucleotides agree with TRBD1. CDR3 size: 15 residues. V lost 0 bases, J lost 3 bases, and 2 bases stayed unmatched. Per germline, CDR1 SGHRS and CDR2 YFSETQ. DNA of the CDR3: TGCGCCAGCAGCTTGGCAGGGGGCGGCTACAATGAGCAGTTCTTC. Protein sequence: CASSLAGGGYNEQFF.

As for this clonotype: Being one base from a much bigger clone, this may be a read error. The chain carries TRBV29-1 and TRBJ2-3; D is possibly TRBD1 (6 bases). Germline loops: CDR1 SQVTM, CDR2 ANQGSEA. CDR3 length: 15 amino acids. The CDR3 DNA is TGCAGCCTATCTTACAGGGCCGCGAGCACAGGTACGCAGTATTTT. Its translation is CSLSYRAASTGTQYF.

This clonotype turned up a few times. The chain employs TRBV12-3 or TRBV12-4 and TRBJ2-3; D assignment may be TRBD1 or TRBD2 (5 bases each). V dropped 4 bases and J dropped 1 base, with 9 bases sitting between them. The CDR3 length is 14 residues. The CDR3 protein is CASSSWDGTDTQYF. The CDR3 nucleotides are TGTGCCAGCAGTTCCTGGGACGGCACAGATACGCAGTATTTT.

V gene TRBV15 combines with J gene TRBJ2-7; D remains ambiguous. There are 12 residues in the CDR3. CDR1 and CDR2 from the germline V gene are LNHNV and YYDKDF (reference sequence). V lost 0 bases to trimming and J lost 4 bases, with 4 bases between them. For the CDR3, the DNA is TGTGCCACCAGCAGAGACCAATACGAGCAGTACTTC. This encodes CATSRDQYEQYF.